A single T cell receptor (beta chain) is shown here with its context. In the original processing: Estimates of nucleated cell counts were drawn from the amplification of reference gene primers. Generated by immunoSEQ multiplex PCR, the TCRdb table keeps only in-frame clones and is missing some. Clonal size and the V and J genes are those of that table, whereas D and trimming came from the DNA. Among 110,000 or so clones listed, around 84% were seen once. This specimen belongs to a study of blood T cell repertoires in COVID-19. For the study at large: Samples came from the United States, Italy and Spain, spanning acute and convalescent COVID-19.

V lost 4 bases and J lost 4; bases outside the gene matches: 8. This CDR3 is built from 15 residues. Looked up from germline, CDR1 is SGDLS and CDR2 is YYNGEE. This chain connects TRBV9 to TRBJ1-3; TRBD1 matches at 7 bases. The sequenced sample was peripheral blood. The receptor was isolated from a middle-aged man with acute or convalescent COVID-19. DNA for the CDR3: TGTGCCAGCAGCCCGACGGGACAGATCGGAAACACCATATATTTT. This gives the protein CASSPTGQIGNTIYF.